This T cell receptor beta chain was sequenced for a study of T cell responses to AZD1222 COVID-19 vaccine. The study, taken as a whole, reports: Per reports, nearly half of all spike-specific TCRs target regions that are unmutated in variants. Across the whole spike, CD4 TCRs peaked at regions 160-218 and 743-854. Sampled repertoires all dated from after the peak T cell response. Donors were mostly white British, more females; clonal diversity possibly underestimated.

This CDR3 spans 16 amino acids. Germline V gives CDR1 SGHNT, CDR2 YYREEE (reference sequence). V trimming: 4 bases; J trimming: 0 bases; junction bases outside the gene matches: 7. Concerning this clone: As yet, its antigen is unknown.

The table came from immunoSEQ multiplex PCR; TCRdb's copy has only in-frame clones and leaves some out. This sample yields approximately 150,000 clones, of which roughly nine tenths are seen a single time; around 1.8% belongs to the top ten. The chain combines TRBV5-4 with TRBJ1-3, with TRBD1 identical over 7 bases. The clonotype was recovered from an adult in good health. This material consisted of peripheral blood, taken on day 0 of AZD1222 vaccination. This chain's CDR3 is CASSQGGQHSGNTIYF. CDR3 DNA: TGTGCCAGCAGCCAGGGGGGGCAGCACTCTGGAAACACCATATATTTT.